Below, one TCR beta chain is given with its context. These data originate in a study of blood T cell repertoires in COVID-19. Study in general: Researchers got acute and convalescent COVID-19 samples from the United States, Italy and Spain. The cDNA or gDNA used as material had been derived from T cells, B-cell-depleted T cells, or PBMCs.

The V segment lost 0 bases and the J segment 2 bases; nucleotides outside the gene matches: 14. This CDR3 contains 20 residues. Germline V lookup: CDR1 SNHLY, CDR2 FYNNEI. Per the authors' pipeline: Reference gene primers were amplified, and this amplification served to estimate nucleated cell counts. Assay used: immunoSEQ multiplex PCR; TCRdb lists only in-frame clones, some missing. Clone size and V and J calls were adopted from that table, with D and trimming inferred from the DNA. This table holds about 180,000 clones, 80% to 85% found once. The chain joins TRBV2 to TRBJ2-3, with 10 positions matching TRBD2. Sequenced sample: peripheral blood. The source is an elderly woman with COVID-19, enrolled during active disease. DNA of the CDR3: TGTGCCAGCAGTGAAGCTTTAGCGGGGGGCCAGGCCTCTAACACAGATACGCAGTATTTT. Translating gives CASSEALAGGQASNTDTQYF.